One sample yielded the 5 T cell receptor beta chains listed below, sequenced in a study of T cell responses to AZD1222 COVID-19 vaccine. Generated by immunoSEQ multiplex PCR, the TCRdb table keeps only in-frame clones and is missing some. The sample consists of 70,000 to 90,000 clones, roughly 90% of them appearing once. Specimen: peripheral blood, collected on day 0 of AZD1222 vaccination. These receptors were obtained from an adult in good health.

The V gene is TRBV18, the J gene TRBJ1-2; D is undetermined. The CDR3 runs to 15 residues. Germline V gene sequence: CDR1 KGHSH, CDR2 LQKENI. Trimming shortened V by 2 bases and J by 4 bases, and 14 bases separated the two germline ends. CDR3 protein: CASSPKHQLFYGYTF. The DNA for the CDR3 is TGTGCCAGCTCACCAAAGCATCAACTCTTCTATGGCTACACCTTC.

The rearrangement links TRBV2 to TRBJ2-7; 10 nucleotides align to TRBD1. CDR1 is SNHLY, CDR2 FYNNEI, per germline. The CDR3 consists of 15 residues. With 0 bases clipped from V and 4 bases from J, the junction kept 3 bases outside the gene matches. The CDR3 sequence: CASSEARQGAYEQYF. As DNA, the CDR3 is TGTGCCAGCAGTGAAGCTCGACAGGGGGCTTACGAGCAGTACTTC.

The genes are TRBV30 and TRBJ1-5; TRBD1 might be the D (6 bases). The CDR3 is 17 amino acids. From germline, CDR1 is GTSNPN and CDR2 SVGIG (reference sequence). Trimming left V 2 bases short and J 0 bases short, with 17 bases between. The CDR3 nucleotides read TGTGCCTGGAGTTGGGCAGGGGCGGTTGGTAGCAATCAGCCCCAGCATTTT. This encodes CAWSWAGAVGSNQPQHF.

V usage is TRBV18 and J usage is TRBJ2-5, with D possibly matching TRBD2 (5 bases). The CDR3 has 16 residues. The V and J ends lost 4 bases and 1 base respectively, with 16 bases between them. Germline V CDR1 and CDR2: KGHSH, LQKENI. CDR3 nucleotides: TGTGCCAGCTCACGACGAGGGAGCCCAGCCCAAGAGACCCAGTACTTC. Its protein product is CASSRRGSPAQETQYF.

The rearrangement uses TRBV2 and TRBJ2-3, with D perhaps matching TRBD1 or TRBD2 (5 bases each). The germline V gene encodes CDR1 SNHLY and CDR2 FYNNEI. The CDR3 runs 15 residues. With 5 bases removed from V and 1 base from J, the gap between germline ends came to 13 bases. The CDR3 DNA is TGTGCCAGCAGTCCTGAGCGGACACGCACAGATACGCAGTATTTT. As protein: CASSPERTRTDTQYF.